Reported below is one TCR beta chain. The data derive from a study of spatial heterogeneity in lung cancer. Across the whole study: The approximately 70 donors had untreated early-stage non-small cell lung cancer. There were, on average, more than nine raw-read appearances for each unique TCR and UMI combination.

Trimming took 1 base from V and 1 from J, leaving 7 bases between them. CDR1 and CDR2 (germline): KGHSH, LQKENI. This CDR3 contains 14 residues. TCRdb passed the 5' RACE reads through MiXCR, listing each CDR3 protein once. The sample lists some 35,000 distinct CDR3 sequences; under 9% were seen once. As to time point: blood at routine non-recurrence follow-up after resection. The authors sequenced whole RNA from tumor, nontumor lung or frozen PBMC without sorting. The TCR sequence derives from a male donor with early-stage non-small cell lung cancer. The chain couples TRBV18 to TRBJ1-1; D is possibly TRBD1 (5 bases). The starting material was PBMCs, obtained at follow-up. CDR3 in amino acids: CASSPQTENTEAFF. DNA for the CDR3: TGTGCCAGCTCACCACAGACAGAGAACACTGAAGCTTTCTTT.